The next 16 T cell receptor beta chains were all read from a single sample in a study of OX40 agonist ivuxolimab in advanced cancers. Sequencing used immunoSEQ multiplex PCR; TCRdb keeps in-frame clones, though not all of them. The sample shows 90,000 to 120,000 clones, 90% of them seen only once. The sequencing here drew on CD4+ or CD8+ T cells sorted from blood, taken in a trial of the OX40 agonist ivuxolimab. The receptors were gathered from an adult with an advanced solid tumor such as melanoma, head and neck, liver or kidney cancer.

J is TRBJ2-7 and V is TRBV10-3, with 9 bases matching TRBD2. V trimming: 8 bases; J trimming: 6 bases; junction bases outside the gene matches: 17. Germline V CDR1 and CDR2: ENHRY, SYGVKD. This CDR3 region has 16 residues. This CDR3 reads CAICPLIAGVPGEQYF. The CDR3 nucleotides are TGTGCCATCTGCCCCCTCATAGCGGGAGTACCGGGCGAGCAGTACTTC.

J is TRBJ1-1 and V is TRBV6-6; D not resolved. The CDR3 spans 12 residues. The V end lost 7 bases, the J end lost 1 base, and 7 bases lay between the germline ends. Germline values: CDR1 MNHNY, CDR2 SVGAGI (reference sequence). The DNA of the CDR3 is TGTGCCAGCACAAGCGGGAACACTGAAGCTTTCTTT. Encoded protein: CASTSGNTEAFF.

The CDR3 spells CASRPDRDSPLHF. The CDR3 nucleotides read TGTGCCAGCAGGCCCGACAGGGATTCACCCCTCCACTTT. The chain joins TRBV2 to TRBJ1-6; TRBD1 matches at 7 bases. The trim removed 6 bases at V and 8 bases at J, leaving 4 bases unmatched. The CDR3 length is 13 residues. The germline CDR1 and CDR2 sequences are SNHLY and FYNNEI.

This sequence joins TRBV5-4 and TRBJ2-5, with a possible D match to TRBD1 (6 bases). This CDR3 is built from 15 residues. Trimming removed 0 bases at V and 5 bases at J, with 14 bases between. The germline CDR1 and CDR2 sequences are SGHNT and YYREEE (reference sequence). The CDR3 nucleotides are TGTGCCAGCAGCTTGGCCCCGACAGGCGGGGAGACCCAGTACTTC. Residues: CASSLAPTGGETQYF.

This CDR3 is CASSVAHGTGYNEQFF. DNA for the CDR3: TGTGCCAGCAGCGTAGCCCACGGGACAGGGTACAATGAGCAGTTCTTC. V gene TRBV2 combines with J gene TRBJ2-1; 9 nucleotides match TRBD1. Germline CDR1 is SNHLY and CDR2 is FYNNEI. Trimming took 6 bases from V and 4 from J; bases not matched to a gene: 10. The CDR3 sequence is 16 residues long.

The gene calls are TRBV30 and TRBJ1-1; D perhaps matches TRBD1 (5 bases). Trimming left V 0 bases short and J 1 base short, with 15 bases between. This CDR3 region has 16 residues. Germline V gene sequence: CDR1 GTSNPN, CDR2 SVGIG (reference sequence). CDR3 nucleotides: TGTGCCTGGAGTGTAACCTCCAGGGTGCCGAACACTGAAGCTTTCTTT. It yields the protein CAWSVTSRVPNTEAFF.

The V gene is TRBV4-3, the J gene TRBJ1-3, with 7 nucleotides matching TRBD1. The CDR3 consists of 15 residues. V shed 4 bases, J shed 2 bases, and the junction held 5 bases outside the gene matches. CDR1 LGHNA and CDR2 YSLEER come from the germline V gene. CDR3: CASSPLGTAGNTIYF. The CDR3 nucleotides read TGCGCCAGCAGCCCCCTCGGGACAGCTGGAAACACCATATATTTT.

The J gene is TRBJ1-1, the V gene TRBV5-1; TRBD1 matches at 7 bases. CDR1 SGHRS and CDR2 YFSETQ come from the germline V gene. CDR3 size: 15 residues. V lost 4 bases to trimming and J lost 1 base; unmatched junction nucleotides: 7. For the CDR3, the DNA is TGCGCCAGCAGCGACAGGGCGGGGAGGAACACTGAAGCTTTCTTT. Translated, it gives CASSDRAGRNTEAFF. Variable domain in full (rest from reference TRBV5-1 and TRBJ1-1): KAGVTQTPRYLIKTRGQQVTLSCSPISGHRSVSWYQQTPGQGLQFLFEYFSETQRNKGNFPGRFSGRQFSNSRSEMNVSTLELGDSALYLCASSDRAGRNTEAFFGQGTRLTVV.

This clone has a single count. V gene TRBV7-2 combines with J gene TRBJ1-3; D unresolved. Germline CDR1 and CDR2: SGHTA and FQGNSA. The germline V and J ends were trimmed by 3 bases and 2 bases, with 11 bases remaining between them. The CDR3 consists of 15 residues. CDR3 loop: CASSFLLGTGNTIYF. CDR3 coding DNA: TGTGCCAGCAGCTTTCTCCTGGGGACTGGAAACACCATATATTTT.

The V and J genes are TRBV14 and TRBJ2-5, with 8 positions matching TRBD2. Germline V CDR1 and CDR2: SGHDN, FVKESK. V lost 0 bases and J lost 13; bases outside the gene matches: 10. This CDR3 spans 14 amino acids. CDR3 amino acids: CASSQEGLAGPRYF. The DNA of the CDR3 is TGTGCCAGCAGCCAAGAAGGGCTAGCGGGTCCAAGGTACTTC.

The V call is TRBV28, the J call TRBJ2-2; tentative D call: TRBD2 (6 bases). This CDR3 spans 15 amino acids. Germline-derived CDR1 and CDR2 are MDHEN and SYDVKM. The V gene lost 3 bases and the J gene lost 5 bases, with 13 bases spanning the gap. The DNA for the CDR3 is TGTGCCAGCAGTTTGGGATTGGCGGGGACCGGGGAGCTGTTTTTT. It translates to CASSLGLAGTGELFF.

The rearrangement uses TRBV6-4 and TRBJ2-2; D unresolved. The CDR3 has 14 amino acids. Germline values: CDR1 MRHNA, CDR2 SNTAGT. Deletions cut 5 bases from V and 1 base from J, with 8 bases between. CDR3 residues: CASSPGQNTGELFF. The CDR3 region has the DNA TGTGCCAGCAGTCCGGGCCAGAACACCGGGGAGCTGTTTTTT.

The rearrangement joins TRBV18 to TRBJ2-1; 8 positions agree with TRBD2. CDR1 KGHSH and CDR2 LQKENI come from the germline V gene. V shed 2 bases and J 8 bases; nucleotides not matched to a gene: 11. This CDR3 is built from 16 residues. The CDR3 region is CASSPTRGTSKDEQFF. CDR3 sequence (DNA): TGTGCCAGCTCACCAACCCGCGGGACTAGTAAGGATGAGCAGTTCTTC.

About this clone itself: Mismatch with germline at one junction end may stem from a read error. The rearrangement links TRBV7-9 to TRBJ1-2; no definite D call. This CDR3 is 13 amino acids long. The germline gives CDR1 SEHNR, CDR2 FQNEAQ (reference sequence). The DNA for the CDR3 is TGTGTCAGCAGCACCGGGCCCGCGGATGGCTACACCTTC. It encodes CVSSTGPADGYTF.

V and J are TRBV5-4 and TRBJ2-1; 9 bases match TRBD1. The CDR3 runs 15 residues. The V segment lost 5 bases and the J segment 4 bases; nucleotides outside the gene matches: 7. The germline V gene encodes CDR1 SGHNT and CDR2 YYREEE (reference sequence). CDR3 in amino acids: CASRADRGNYNEQFF. The CDR3 DNA follows: TGTGCCAGCAGGGCTGACAGGGGGAATTACAATGAGCAGTTCTTC.

The V and J genes are TRBV5-1 and TRBJ2-1; 9 nucleotides agree with TRBD2. CDR3 size: 16 residues. Germline CDR1 reads SGHRS; CDR2 reads YFSETQ. V gave up 4 bases and J gave up 1 base; unmatched junction bases: 6. Here the CDR3 DNA reads TGCGCCAGCAGCCCAGATAGCGGGAGATCCTACAATGAGCAGTTCTTC. Protein: CASSPDSGRSYNEQFF.